Shown below are 5 T cell receptor beta chains from a single sample sequenced in a study of cytomegalovirus exposure and HLA in healthy donors. The PCR contained 60 Vbeta and 13 Jbeta primers. Here immunoSEQ multiplex PCR was the method, and the copy in TCRdb shows in-frame clones only, minus some. The repertoire holds fewer than 200,000 clones, with around 79% as singletons. Sequencing was performed on PBMCs. These receptors all come from a middle-aged man in good health and CMV-seronegative.

This clone was seen a few times. V and J are TRBV19 and TRBJ2-1, with 7 bases matching TRBD1. The germline gives CDR1 LNHDA, CDR2 SQIVND (reference sequence). The CDR3 length is 13 residues. V gave up 5 bases and J gave up 9 bases; unmatched junction bases: 7. CDR3 sequence (DNA): TGTGCCAGTAGTTCGGGGACAGTTTCTGAGCAGTTCTTC. Protein sequence: CASSSGTVSEQFF.

The chain has TRBV19 and TRBJ1-4, with 10 bases matching TRBD1. The CDR3 covers 16 residues. The V gene end was trimmed by 5 bases and the J gene end by 5 bases; junction bases not matched to a gene: 8. Germline-derived CDR1 and CDR2 are LNHDA and SQIVND (reference sequence). The CDR3 protein is CASSVSTGGGNEKLFF. The DNA for the CDR3 is TGTGCCAGTAGTGTCTCGACAGGGGGCGGGAATGAAAAACTGTTTTTT.

This CDR3 is CASSQIANNLETQYF. The CDR3 nucleotides are TGTGCCAGCAGCCAGATCGCGAATAATCTAGAGACCCAGTACTTC. The chain couples TRBV4-2 to TRBJ2-5; D gene ambiguous. V was shortened by 3 bases and J by 4 bases, with 15 bases between the two germline ends. The CDR3 loop spans 15 amino acids. The germline V gene has CDR1 LGHNA and CDR2 YNFKEQ.

The gene calls are TRBV4-1 and TRBJ1-1; D ambiguous. Trimming took 3 bases from V and 0 from J, leaving 20 bases between them. CDR1 and CDR2 from the germline V gene are MGHRA and YSYEKL. The CDR3 loop spans 18 amino acids. This CDR3 reads CASSQTTSLRGLNTEAFF. In DNA, the CDR3 is TGCGCCAGCAGCCAGACCACCTCTCTCCGGGGTTTGAACACTGAAGCTTTCTTT.

This chain connects TRBV27 to TRBJ2-1; TRBD1 might be the D (6 bases). The germline CDR1 and CDR2 sequences are MNHEY and SMNVEV (reference sequence). The CDR3 has 12 residues. The V gene lost 11 bases and the J gene lost 10 bases, with 18 bases spanning the gap. The chain's CDR3 is CASRGVPPEQFF. CDR3 DNA: TGTGCCTCCAGGGGAGTCCCACCCGAGCAGTTCTTC.